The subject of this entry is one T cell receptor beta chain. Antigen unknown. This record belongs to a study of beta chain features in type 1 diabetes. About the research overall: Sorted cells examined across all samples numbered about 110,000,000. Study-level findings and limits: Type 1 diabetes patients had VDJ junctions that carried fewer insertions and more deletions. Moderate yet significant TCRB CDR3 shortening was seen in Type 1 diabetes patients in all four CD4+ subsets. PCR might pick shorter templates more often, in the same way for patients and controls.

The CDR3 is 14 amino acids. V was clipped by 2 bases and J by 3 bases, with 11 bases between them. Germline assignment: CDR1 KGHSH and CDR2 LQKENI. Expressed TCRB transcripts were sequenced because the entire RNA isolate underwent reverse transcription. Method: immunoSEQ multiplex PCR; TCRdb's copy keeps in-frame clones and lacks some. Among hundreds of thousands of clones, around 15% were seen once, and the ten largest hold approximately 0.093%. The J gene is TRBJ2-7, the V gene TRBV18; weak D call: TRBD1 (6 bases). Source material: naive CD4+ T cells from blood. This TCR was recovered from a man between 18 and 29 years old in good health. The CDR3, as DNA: TGTGCCAGCTCACCAGTCGGACAGCTCTACGAGCAGTACTTC. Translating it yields CASSPVGQLYEQYF.